This entry lists 9 T cell receptor beta chains sequenced from one sample in a study of cytomegalovirus exposure and HLA in healthy donors. Generated by immunoSEQ multiplex PCR, the TCRdb table keeps only in-frame clones and is missing some. The table has about 330,000 clones, roughly 89% seen once. Sequencing was performed on PBMCs. These receptor sequences come from a woman under 30 in good health and CMV-seronegative.

This CDR3 is CASSRRQGDNEQFF. CDR3 sequence (DNA): TGTGCCAGCAGCCGCAGGCAGGGGGACAATGAGCAGTTCTTC. This chain links TRBV9 with TRBJ2-1; 7 bases are shared with TRBD1. J gave up 5 bases and V 4 bases, and 6 bases lay outside the gene matches. Germline V lookup: CDR1 SGDLS, CDR2 YYNGEE. The CDR3 runs to 14 residues.

The CDR3 region has the DNA TGTGCCAGCAGGGAGGGGGCGAGGCGCTACACCTTC. Its protein product is CASREGARRYTF. J is TRBJ1-2 and V is TRBV6-5, with 7 bases lining up with TRBD1. Germline trimming cut 6 bases from V and 9 bases from J; bases unmatched to any gene: 7. CDR1 MNHEY and CDR2 SVGAGI come from the germline V gene. CDR3 length: 12 residues.

This rearrangement joins TRBV5-1 to TRBJ2-3; tentatively, D is TRBD2 (6 bases). V was cut by 2 bases and J by 1 base, with 17 bases left in between. CDR1 is SGHRS, CDR2 YFSETQ, per germline. This CDR3 spans 17 amino acids. This CDR3 is CASSLIIGGGGTDTQYF. The CDR3 nucleotides are TGCGCCAGCAGCTTAATCATTGGGGGAGGTGGCACAGATACGCAGTATTTT. Full variable domain (remainder filled in from reference TRBV5-1 and TRBJ2-3): KAGVTQTPRYLIKTRGQQVTLSCSPISGHRSVSWYQQTPGQGLQFLFEYFSETQRNKGNFPGRFSGRQFSNSRSEMNVSTLELGDSALYLCASSLIIGGGGTDTQYFGPGTRLTVL.

The CDR3 reads CASSFQGGGYEQYF. CDR3 in DNA: TGTGCCAGCAGCTTCCAGGGAGGCGGCTACGAGCAGTACTTC. The chain recombines TRBV11-2 with TRBJ2-7; a weak D match, TRBD2 (6 bases). The length of the CDR3 is 14 residues. The germline V gene has CDR1 SGHAT and CDR2 FQNNGV. V lost 3 bases to trimming and J lost 3 bases, with 12 bases between them.

The chain is built from TRBV2 and TRBJ2-1, with D hard to call. The CDR3 is made up of 13 amino acids. Germline-derived CDR1 and CDR2 are SNHLY and FYNNEI. Between the trimmed V and J ends, which lost 8 bases and 6 bases, there was a span of 14 bases. CDR3 coding DNA: TGTGCCAGCTTTCAGACCTCGGGCAATGAGCAGTTCTTC. Its translation: CASFQTSGNEQFF.

The chain joins TRBV7-2 to TRBJ2-4; TRBD2 matches at 9 bases. This CDR3 region has 15 residues. Germline V gives CDR1 SGHTA, CDR2 FQGNSA. The V segment lost 5 bases and the J segment 7 bases; nucleotides outside the gene matches: 9. The CDR3 DNA follows: TGTGCCAGCAGCCCCCCGGGACTAGCAACGAACATTCAGTACTTC. Protein product: CASSPPGLATNIQYF.

The V gene is TRBV7-9, the J gene TRBJ1-2; D is unclear. This CDR3 contains 15 residues. Per the germline V gene, CDR1 is SEHNR and CDR2 is FQNEAQ (reference sequence). Between the trimmed V and J ends, which lost 5 bases and 1 base, there was a span of 14 bases. The CDR3 DNA reads TGTGCCAGCAGCCATGGGTTGCGAGGTAACTATGGCTACACCTTC. Amino acids: CASSHGLRGNYGYTF.

This chain uses TRBV27 with TRBJ1-5; D remains unclear. V dropped 5 bases and J dropped 0 bases, with 5 bases sitting between them. Germline V lookup: CDR1 MNHEY, CDR2 SMNVEV (reference sequence). This CDR3 is 13 amino acids long. The CDR3 reads CASSIHSNQPQHF. As DNA, the CDR3 is TGTGCCAGCAGTATTCATAGCAATCAGCCCCAGCATTTT.

This clone showed up just once. The V and J genes are TRBV5-4 and TRBJ2-3; tentative D call: TRBD1 (6 bases). This CDR3 is 14 amino acids long. Germline V CDR1 and CDR2: SGHNT, YYREEE (reference sequence). V was clipped by 4 bases and J by 5 bases, with 14 bases between them. The DNA of the CDR3 is TGTGCCAGCAGCCCCGAGGGCAGGGGAGATACGCAGTATTTT. Its protein is CASSPEGRGDTQYF.